This TCR beta chain was identified during a study of T cell responses to AZD1222 COVID-19 vaccine. Study-level results: Two AZD1222 doses significantly raised spike-specific TCR breadth and depth over controls. Sampled repertoires all dated from after the peak T cell response. Clonal diversity may have been underestimated in mostly white British donors.

Assay used: immunoSEQ multiplex PCR; TCRdb lists only in-frame clones, some missing. The data contain fewer than 120,000 clones, 80% to 95% of them singletons. About this clone itself: Its matching antigen is unknown.

Trimming took off 1 base at V and 5 bases at J, with 6 bases between the two ends. Germline V gene sequence: CDR1 SGHNT, CDR2 YENEEA. The CDR3 has 12 residues. The chain combines TRBV11-3 with TRBJ2-7, with D uncertain. The specimen was peripheral blood, collected 28 days after the second AZD1222 dose. This sequence was found in an adult who received the AZD1222 COVID-19 vaccine. CDR3 sequence reads: CASSLVIHEQYF. CDR3 in DNA: TGTGCCAGCAGCTTAGTAATCCACGAGCAGTACTTC.